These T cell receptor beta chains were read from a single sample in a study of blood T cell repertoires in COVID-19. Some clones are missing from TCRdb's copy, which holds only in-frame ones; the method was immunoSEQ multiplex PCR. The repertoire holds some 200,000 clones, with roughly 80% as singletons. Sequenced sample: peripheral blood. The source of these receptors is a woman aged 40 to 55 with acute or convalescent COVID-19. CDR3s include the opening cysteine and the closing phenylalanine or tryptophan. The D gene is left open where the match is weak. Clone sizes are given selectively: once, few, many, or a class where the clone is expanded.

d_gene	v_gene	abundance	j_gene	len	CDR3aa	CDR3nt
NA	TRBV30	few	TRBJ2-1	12	CAWSVWGEEQFF	TGTGCCTGGAGTGTTTGGGGGGAAGAGCAGTTCTTC
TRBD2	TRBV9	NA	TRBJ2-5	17	CASSVGLAGMLGETQYF	TGTGCCAGCAGTGTAGGACTAGCGGGAATGCTTGGAGAGACCCAGTACTTC
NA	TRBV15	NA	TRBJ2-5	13	CATSKNPQETQYF	TGTGCCACCAGCAAGAATCCGCAGGAGACCCAGTACTTC
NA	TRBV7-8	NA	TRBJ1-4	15	CASSLRDNRRKKLFF	TGTGCCAGCAGCTTAAGGGATAACAGGCGGAAAAAACTGTTTTTT
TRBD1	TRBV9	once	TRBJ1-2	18	CASSVGPSTGDRNYGYTF	TGTGCCAGCAGCGTAGGCCCTTCGACAGGGGATCGTAACTATGGCTACACCTTC
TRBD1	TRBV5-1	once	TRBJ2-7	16	CASSLGPTGGGYEQYF	TGCGCCAGCAGCTTGGGTCCCACAGGGGGAGGCTACGAGCAGTACTTC
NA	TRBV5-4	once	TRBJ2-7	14	CASSLYLVSNEQYF	TGTGCCAGCAGCTTGTATCTAGTCTCTAACGAGCAGTACTTC
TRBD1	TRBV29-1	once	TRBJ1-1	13	CSVGTGSNTEAFF	TGCAGCGTTGGGACAGGGTCAAACACTGAAGCTTTCTTT
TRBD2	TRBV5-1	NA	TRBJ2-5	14	CASSLLAQKETQYF	TGCGCCAGCAGCTTACTAGCGCAAAAGGAGACCCAGTACTTC
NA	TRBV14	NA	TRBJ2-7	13	CASSQDCQSEQYF	TGTGCCAGCAGCCAAGATTGTCAATCCGAGCAGTACTTC
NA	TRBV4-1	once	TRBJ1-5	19	CASSQIYNKRWASNQPQHF	TGCGCCAGCAGCCAGATCTATAATAAGCGGTGGGCTAGCAATCAGCCCCAGCATTTT
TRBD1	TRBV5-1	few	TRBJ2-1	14	CASSPGQAYNEQFF	TGCGCCAGCAGCCCGGGACAGGCCTACAATGAGCAGTTCTTC
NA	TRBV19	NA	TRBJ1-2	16	CASGIGGTGLGPSYTF	TGTGCCAGCGGGATTGGGGGGACCGGTCTGGGACCTAGCTACACCTTC
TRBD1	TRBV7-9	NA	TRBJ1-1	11	CASSRDREAFF	TGTGCCAGCAGCCGGGACAGAGAAGCTTTCTTT
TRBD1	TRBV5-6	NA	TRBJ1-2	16	CASSLGTGSGLYGYTF	TGTGCCAGCAGCTTGGGGACAGGGAGCGGCCTCTATGGCTACACCTTC
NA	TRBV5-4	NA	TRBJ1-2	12	CASSREDDGYTF	TGTGCCAGCAGCAGGGAGGACGACGGCTACACCTTC
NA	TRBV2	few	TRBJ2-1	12	CASWVEGNEQFF	TGTGCCAGCTGGGTCGAGGGCAATGAGCAGTTCTTC
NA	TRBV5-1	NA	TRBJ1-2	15	CASSNEGKTNYGYTF	TGCGCCAGCAGCAATGAGGGTAAAACTAACTATGGCTACACCTTC
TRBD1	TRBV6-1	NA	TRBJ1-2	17	CASSEAWVGGGPYGYTF	TGTGCCAGCAGTGAAGCCTGGGTCGGAGGGGGCCCCTATGGCTACACCTTC